The 9 T cell receptor beta chains reported below all come from one sample, sequenced in a study of cytomegalovirus exposure and HLA in healthy donors. Use of 60 Vbeta and 13 Jbeta primers characterized the PCR. The protocol was immunoSEQ multiplex PCR, while the TCRdb copy is restricted to in-frame clones and leaves out a portion. The table shows 100,000 to 150,000 clones, with about 81% occurring only once. Material: PBMCs. These receptors were collected from a young woman in good health and CMV-seronegative.

V and J are TRBV5-1 and TRBJ2-5; 9 bases map to TRBD1. The V segment lost 4 bases and the J segment 0 bases; nucleotides outside the gene matches: 25. The germline V gene has CDR1 SGHRS and CDR2 YFSETQ. CDR3 length equals 22 residues. The CDR3 loop reads CASSAAGTGPIGGEPYQETQYF. CDR3 DNA sequence: TGCGCCAGCAGCGCGGCCGGGACAGGGCCCATCGGGGGAGAACCTTACCAAGAGACCCAGTACTTC.

The chain recombines TRBV6-1 with TRBJ2-3, with a tentative D call TRBD2 (6 bases). The CDR3 sequence is 13 residues long. The germline V gene encodes CDR1 MNHNS and CDR2 SASEGT. Trimming shortened V by 6 bases and J by 4 bases, and 11 bases separated the two germline ends. CDR3 loop: CASSGSGADTQYF. The CDR3 DNA follows: TGTGCCAGCAGCGGGAGTGGTGCAGATACGCAGTATTTT.

The rearrangement joins TRBV29-1 to TRBJ1-1; TRBD1 matches at 9 bases. The ends lost 6 bases at V and 4 bases at J; junction bases unmatched: 6. Germline assignment: CDR1 SQVTM and CDR2 ANQGSEA. The CDR3 sequence is 13 residues long. In nucleotides, the CDR3 is TGCAGCGTCAGGGGACAGGGCGTCACTGAAGCTTTCTTT. This codes for CSVRGQGVTEAFF.

The CDR3 is CASSLGTGYGYTF. The CDR3, as DNA: TGTGCCAGCAGCTTGGGGACAGGCTATGGCTACACCTTC. V and J are TRBV7-9 and TRBJ1-2, with 8 bases that match TRBD1. The length of the CDR3 is 13 residues. The V segment lost 3 bases and the J segment 4 bases; nucleotides outside the gene matches: 1. Germline-derived CDR1 and CDR2 are SEHNR and FQNEAQ (reference sequence).

CDR3 nucleotides: TGTGCCAGCAGCGGAGCCTACGAGCAGTACTTC. Amino acids: CASSGAYEQYF. The chain recombines TRBV7-9 with TRBJ2-7; D is uncertain. The CDR3 has 11 residues. V lost 5 bases to trimming and J lost 2 bases, with 4 bases between them. Germline loops: CDR1 SEHNR, CDR2 FQNEAQ (reference sequence).

The gene calls are TRBV9 and TRBJ2-2; the match to TRBD1 covers 9 bases. CDR3 length: 16 residues. Germline-derived CDR1 and CDR2 are SGDLS and YYNGEE. The V and J ends lost 3 bases and 2 bases, in that order; junction bases with no gene match: 5. The CDR3 is CASSEPGQGNTGELFF. Here the CDR3 DNA reads TGTGCCAGCAGCGAACCGGGACAGGGTAACACCGGGGAGCTGTTTTTT.

This rearrangement joins TRBV6-4 to TRBJ2-6; TRBD2 is a possible D gene (5 bases). Germline V gene data show CDR1 as MRHNA and CDR2 as SNTAGT. CDR3 length: 15 residues. Trimming removed 3 bases at V and 0 bases at J, with 6 bases between. CDR3 bases: TGTGCCAGCAGTGAAGGACTCTCTGGGGCCAACGTCCTGACTTTC. This sequence encodes CASSEGLSGANVLTF.

The chain recombines TRBV28 with TRBJ1-1; D remains ambiguous. CDR1 is MDHEN, CDR2 SYDVKM, per germline. V was cut by 4 bases and J by 5 bases, with 11 bases left in between. This CDR3 comprises 13 residues. The CDR3 loop is CASSSSPGTEAFF. In nucleotides, the CDR3 is TGTGCCAGCAGTTCCTCCCCCGGGACTGAAGCTTTCTTT.

A few counts support this clone. The chain carries TRBV18 and TRBJ1-2, with 8 bases lining up with TRBD1. The germline V gene has CDR1 KGHSH and CDR2 LQKENI. The CDR3 sequence is 14 residues long. The junction had 7 bases not matched to a gene; V was cut back by 3 bases and J by 7 bases. DNA for the CDR3: TGTGCCAGCTCACCGTATGGACAGGGTTCTGGCTACACCTTC. This sequence encodes CASSPYGQGSGYTF.